These 14 T cell receptor beta chains share one sample of origin, sequenced in a study of CD8+ T cells in alopecia areata. Treatment specified: oral pan-JAK inhibitor, 5-10 mg twice daily. Extraction and reverse transcription of RNA yielded cDNA as the sequencing template. Libraries were prepared by immunoSEQ multiplex PCR; TCRdb keeps only in-frame clonotypes and omits some of them. The table includes some 190,000 clones, approximately 56% detected once. The material sequenced was CD4+ T cells sorted from blood, taken at week 4, from a patient treated with tofacitinib. The origin of the receptors is a human donor with alopecia areata.

The chain couples TRBV25-1 to TRBJ2-2, with unresolved D. CDR3 length: 14 amino acids. V lost 6 bases to trimming and J lost 6 bases, with 14 bases between them. The germline CDR1 and CDR2 sequences are MGHDK and SYGVNS. The CDR3 loop is CASSLQVGSGELFF. In DNA form, the CDR3 reads TGTGCCAGCAGCCTTCAGGTGGGATCCGGGGAGCTGTTTTTT.

This chain connects TRBV2 to TRBJ2-3; D is unclear. Per the germline V gene, CDR1 is SNHLY and CDR2 is FYNNEI. Trimming stripped 11 bases from V and 0 bases from J, with 12 bases between. The CDR3 runs 13 residues. The CDR3 DNA follows: TGTGCCGGTGATCTCCAAAGCACAGATACGCAGTATTTT. It specifies CAGDLQSTDTQYF.

This chain connects TRBV4-1 to TRBJ2-5; unclear D gene. The length of the CDR3 is 13 residues. Germline CDR1 is MGHRA and CDR2 is YSYEKL. V gave up 0 bases and J gave up 5 bases, with 7 bases separating them. The CDR3 nucleotides are TGCGCCAGCAGCCAAGAAAGGCGGGAGACCCAGTACTTC. It encodes CASSQERRETQYF.

To note about this clone: One end of the junction does not line up with germline, which may come from a read error. The chain recombines TRBV7-2 with TRBJ2-4, with D unresolved. Germline CDR1 is SGHTA and CDR2 is FQGNSA. CDR3 size: 17 residues. CDR3 coding DNA: TGTGCCAGCAGCTTAAGTAGTCATGGGGTGGCCAGAAACATTCAGTACTTC. Its translation: CASSLSSHGVARNIQYF.

This chain uses TRBV25-1 with TRBJ2-1, with 8 bases that match TRBD2. The ends lost 1 base at V and 9 bases at J; junction bases unmatched: 8. Germline V gene lookup returns CDR1 MGHDK and CDR2 SYGVNS. The CDR3 consists of 15 residues. The CDR3 region is CASSESNGRGSEQFF. In DNA, the CDR3 is TGTGCCAGCAGTGAATCCAACGGGAGGGGAAGTGAGCAGTTCTTC.

This chain connects TRBV29-1 to TRBJ2-7; a possible D gene is TRBD2 (6 bases). CDR1 is SQVTM, CDR2 ANQGSEA, per germline. The CDR3 sequence is 11 residues long. Trimming shortened V by 6 bases and J by 5 bases, and 11 bases separated the two germline ends. This CDR3 reads CSVELAHEQYF. CDR3 sequence (DNA): TGCAGCGTCGAACTAGCCCACGAGCAGTACTTC.

The chain links TRBV9 to TRBJ2-1; D not certain. The CDR3 runs to 12 residues. V lost 4 bases, J lost 6 bases, and 8 bases lay in between. CDR1 is SGDLS and CDR2 is YYNGEE in the germline V gene. The CDR3 loop is CASSPVLNEQFF. The CDR3, as DNA: TGTGCCAGCAGCCCCGTTCTCAATGAGCAGTTCTTC.

The CDR3 sequence is CTTPATTSGAVEQYF. The DNA of the CDR3 is TGCACCACCCCAGCCACGACTAGCGGGGCCGTGGAGCAGTACTTC. V is TRBV29-1 and J is TRBJ2-7, with 11 bases fitting TRBD2. This CDR3 has 15 amino acids. Germline CDR1 reads SQVTM; CDR2 reads ANQGSEA.

CDR3 bases: TGTGCCAGCAAGGGGAACACTGAAGCTTTCTTT. Translated, it gives CASKGNTEAFF. The J gene is TRBJ1-1, the V gene TRBV25-1; D remains unclear. The V and J ends lost 7 bases and 1 base respectively, with 4 bases between them. The germline V gene has CDR1 MGHDK and CDR2 SYGVNS. This CDR3 is built from 11 residues.

This clone was seen a single time. V and J are TRBV5-1 and TRBJ1-5; no definite D call. Germline values: CDR1 SGHRS, CDR2 YFSETQ. CDR3 length: 14 residues. V gave up 1 base and J gave up 5 bases, with 10 bases separating them. The CDR3 reads CASSLSGGYQPQHF. The CDR3 DNA reads TGCGCCAGCAGCTTGTCGGGCGGCTATCAGCCCCAGCATTTT.

This clone is a singleton in its sample. V and J are TRBV15 and TRBJ2-6; TRBD1 might be the D (6 bases). This CDR3 has 18 residues. V was shortened by 0 bases and J by 0 bases, with 12 bases between the two germline ends. Germline V lookup: CDR1 LNHNV, CDR2 YYDKDF (reference sequence). The CDR3 sequence is CATSREVRGFSGANVLTF. DNA of the CDR3: TGTGCCACCAGCAGAGAGGTCAGGGGATTCTCTGGGGCCAACGTCCTGACTTTC.

The rearrangement uses TRBV5-1 and TRBJ2-7; 9 positions agree with TRBD2. The CDR3 loop spans 15 amino acids. Losses at the gene ends were 0 bases for V and 1 base for J; bases not matched to a gene: 2. Germline V gene sequence: CDR1 SGHRS, CDR2 YFSETQ. CDR3 loop: CASSLVSGSSYEQYF. In DNA form, the CDR3 reads TGCGCCAGCAGCTTGGTTAGCGGGAGTTCCTACGAGCAGTACTTC. Variable domain in full (rest from reference TRBV5-1 and TRBJ2-7): KAGVTQTPRYLIKTRGQQVTLSCSPISGHRSVSWYQQTPGQGLQFLFEYFSETQRNKGNFPGRFSGRQFSNSRSEMNVSTLELGDSALYLCASSLVSGSSYEQYFGPGTRLTVT.

This chain uses TRBV27 with TRBJ2-4, with a possible D match to TRBD2 (5 bases). V was cut by 5 bases and J by 5 bases, with 13 bases left in between. The CDR3 contains 14 residues. Germline V CDR1 and CDR2: MNHEY, SMNVEV (reference sequence). CDR3 protein: CASSKEEGQNIQYF. The DNA for the CDR3 is TGTGCCAGCAGTAAGGAAGAGGGTCAAAACATTCAGTACTTC.

The genes are TRBV5-1 and TRBJ2-7; 8 bases are a match to TRBD2. V lost 4 bases and J lost 4; bases outside the gene matches: 4. The CDR3 is 13 amino acids. CDR1 is SGHRS, CDR2 YFSETQ, per germline. The CDR3 sequence: CASSGSGKYEQYF. CDR3 bases: TGCGCCAGCAGCGGTAGCGGGAAATACGAGCAGTACTTC.